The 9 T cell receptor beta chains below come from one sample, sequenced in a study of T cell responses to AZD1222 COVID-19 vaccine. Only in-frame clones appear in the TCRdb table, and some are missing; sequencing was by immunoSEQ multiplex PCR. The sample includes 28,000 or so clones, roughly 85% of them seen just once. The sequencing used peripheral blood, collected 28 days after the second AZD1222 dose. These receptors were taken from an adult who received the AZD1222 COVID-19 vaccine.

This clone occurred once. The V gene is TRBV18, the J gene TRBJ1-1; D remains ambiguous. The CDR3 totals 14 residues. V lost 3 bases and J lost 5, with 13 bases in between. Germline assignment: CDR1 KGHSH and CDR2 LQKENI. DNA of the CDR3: TGTGCCAGCTCACCTCAGACCCGAGGGACTGAAGCTTTCTTT. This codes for CASSPQTRGTEAFF.

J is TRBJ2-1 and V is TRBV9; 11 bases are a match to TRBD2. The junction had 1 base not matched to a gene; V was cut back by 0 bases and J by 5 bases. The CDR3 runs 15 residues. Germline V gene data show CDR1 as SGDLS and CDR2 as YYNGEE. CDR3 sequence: CASSVVAGGHNEQFF. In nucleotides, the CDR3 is TGTGCCAGCAGCGTAGTAGCGGGGGGGCACAATGAGCAGTTCTTC.

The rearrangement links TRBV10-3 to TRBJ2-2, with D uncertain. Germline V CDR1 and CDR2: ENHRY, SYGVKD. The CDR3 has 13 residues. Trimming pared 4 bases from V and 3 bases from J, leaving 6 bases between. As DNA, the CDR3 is TGTGCCATCAGTGCAGGTTACACCGGGGAGCTGTTTTTT. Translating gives CAISAGYTGELFF.

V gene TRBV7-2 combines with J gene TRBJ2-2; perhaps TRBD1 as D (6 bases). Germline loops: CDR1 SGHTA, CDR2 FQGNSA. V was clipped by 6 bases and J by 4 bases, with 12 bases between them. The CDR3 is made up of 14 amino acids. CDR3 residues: CASRSDRATGELFF. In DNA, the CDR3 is TGTGCCAGCAGGTCGGACAGAGCCACCGGGGAGCTGTTTTTT.

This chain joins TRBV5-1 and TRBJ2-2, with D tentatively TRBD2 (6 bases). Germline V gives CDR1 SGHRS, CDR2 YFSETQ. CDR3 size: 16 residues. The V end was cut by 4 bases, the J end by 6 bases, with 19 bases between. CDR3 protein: CASSGAGGPGAGELFF. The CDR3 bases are TGCGCCAGCAGCGGAGCGGGCGGGCCCGGGGCCGGGGAGCTGTTTTTT.

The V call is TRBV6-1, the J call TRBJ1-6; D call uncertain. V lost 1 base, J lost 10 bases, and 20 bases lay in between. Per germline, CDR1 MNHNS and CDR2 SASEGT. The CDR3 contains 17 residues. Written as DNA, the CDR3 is TGTGCCAGCAGTGAAGACCTGAAGGGTACACGTTTCTCACCCCTCCACTTT. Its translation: CASSEDLKGTRFSPLHF.

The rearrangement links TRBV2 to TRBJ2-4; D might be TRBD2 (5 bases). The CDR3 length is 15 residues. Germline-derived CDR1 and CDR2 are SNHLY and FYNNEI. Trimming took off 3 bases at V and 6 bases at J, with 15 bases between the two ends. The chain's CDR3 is CASSDRASFGNIQYF. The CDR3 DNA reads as TGTGCCAGCAGTGATCGGGCTAGCTTTGGAAACATTCAGTACTTC.

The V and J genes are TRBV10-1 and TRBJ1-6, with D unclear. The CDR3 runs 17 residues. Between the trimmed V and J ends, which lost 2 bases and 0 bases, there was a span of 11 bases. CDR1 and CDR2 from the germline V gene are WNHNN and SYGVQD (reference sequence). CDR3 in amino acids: CASSELGSLSYNSPLHF. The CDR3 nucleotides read TGCGCCAGCAGTGAGCTGGGTAGCCTCTCCTATAATTCACCCCTCCACTTT.

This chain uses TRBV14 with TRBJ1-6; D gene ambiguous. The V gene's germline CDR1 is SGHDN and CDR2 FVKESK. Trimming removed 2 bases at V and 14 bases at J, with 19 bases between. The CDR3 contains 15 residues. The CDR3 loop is CASSQSTVLSSTLHF. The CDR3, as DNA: TGTGCCAGCAGCCAAAGCACAGTACTCTCTTCCACCCTCCACTTT.